Listed below are T cell receptor beta chains from one sample, sequenced in a study of PD-1 blockade in classical Hodgkin lymphoma. Some clones are missing from TCRdb's copy, which holds only in-frame ones; the method was immunoSEQ multiplex PCR. This table holds 120,000 to 150,000 clones, 78% found once. Sample: peripheral blood mononuclear cells (PBMCs), taken before the second cycle of nivolumab. The origin of the receptors is a human donor with classical Hodgkin lymphoma. Both conserved end residues are part of each CDR3.

v_gene,CDR3aa
TRBV11-1,CASSSTDPAGEQYF
TRBV28,CASNGWGIAGTDTQYF
TRBV2,CASSASYGYTF
TRBV11-2,CASSFPPGNEQFF
TRBV5-1,CASSSTGGNTEAFF
TRBV9,CASSQFTSATGELFF
TRBV13,CASSPRPGGEQYF
TRBV7-6,CASSPWTGANEQFF
TRBV7-9,CASSLLAPGELFF
TRBV9,CASSFIGDSLTEAFF